This T cell receptor beta chain was recorded in a study of ipilimumab plus nivolumab after autologous stem cell transplantation. Whole-study context: Typical patient got four to six ipilimumab doses and about eight nivolumab doses (median). The DLBCL cohort had primary refractory and relapsed disease, with 18-month progression-free survival of about 86% and 29%.

Study-wide results and limits: Per the authors, repertoire, Treg and microbiota data justify further study.

Comments on this clone: What it recognizes is unknown.

The data were produced by immunoSEQ multiplex PCR, yet TCRdb's version contains in-frame clones alone and is incomplete. The repertoire has 15,000 to 20,000 clones, roughly four fifths of them found once; the top ten carry about 23%. The CDR3 covers 12 residues. Germline loops: CDR1 SGHDT, CDR2 YYEEEE. V was shortened by 0 bases and J by 4 bases, with 5 bases between the two germline ends. The sequence was obtained from a male donor with diffuse large B-cell lymphoma. This sample comprised PBMCs, obtained in a trial of ipilimumab plus nivolumab as post-transplant consolidation. The rearrangement links TRBV5-6 to TRBJ2-7, with no clear D. CDR3 DNA sequence: TGTGCCAGCAGCTTGGCGTTGTACGAGCAGTACTTC. Residues: CASSLALYEQYF.